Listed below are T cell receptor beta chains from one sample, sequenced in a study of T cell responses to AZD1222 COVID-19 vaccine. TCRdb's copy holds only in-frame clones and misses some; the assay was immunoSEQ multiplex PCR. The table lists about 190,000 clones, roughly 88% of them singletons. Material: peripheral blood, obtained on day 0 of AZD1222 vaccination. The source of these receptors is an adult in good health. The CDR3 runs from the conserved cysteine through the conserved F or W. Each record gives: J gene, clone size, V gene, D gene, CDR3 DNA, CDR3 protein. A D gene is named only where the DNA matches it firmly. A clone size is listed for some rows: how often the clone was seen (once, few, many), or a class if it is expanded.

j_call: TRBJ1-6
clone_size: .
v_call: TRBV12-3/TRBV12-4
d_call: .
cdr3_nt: TGTGCCAGCAGTTTTGGGGGGTTTACACCCCTCCACTTT
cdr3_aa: CASSFGGFTPLHF

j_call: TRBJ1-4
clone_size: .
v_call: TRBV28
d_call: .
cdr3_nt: TGTGCCAGCAGTTTTGTGGTTGGGTATGAAAAACTGTTTTTT
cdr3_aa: CASSFVVGYEKLFF

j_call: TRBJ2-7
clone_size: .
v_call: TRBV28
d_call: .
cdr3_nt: TGTGCCAGCAAGGTTCCAGGGGTAGGCTACGAGCAGTACTTC
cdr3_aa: CASKVPGVGYEQYF

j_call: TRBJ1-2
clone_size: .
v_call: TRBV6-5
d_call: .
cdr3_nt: TGTGCCAGCAGTTATAAGGGAGAAGGCTACACCTTC
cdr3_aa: CASSYKGEGYTF

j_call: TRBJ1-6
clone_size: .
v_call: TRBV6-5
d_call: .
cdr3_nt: TGTGCCAGCATTAAGGCAGGCTATAATTCACCCCTCCACTTT
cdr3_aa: CASIKAGYNSPLHF

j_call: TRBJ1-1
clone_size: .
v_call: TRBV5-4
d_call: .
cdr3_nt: TGTGCCAGCAGCTTGGATCTGAACACTGAAGCTTTCTTT
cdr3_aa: CASSLDLNTEAFF

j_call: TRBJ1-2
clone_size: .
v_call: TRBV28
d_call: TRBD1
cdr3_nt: TGTGCCAGCAGTCCTTACCAGACAGGGGGTGGCGGCTACACCTTC
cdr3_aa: CASSPYQTGGGGYTF

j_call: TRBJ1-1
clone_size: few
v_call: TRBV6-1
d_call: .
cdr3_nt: TGTGCCAGCAGTGAATACGGATCTGAAGCTTTCTTT
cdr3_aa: CASSEYGSEAFF

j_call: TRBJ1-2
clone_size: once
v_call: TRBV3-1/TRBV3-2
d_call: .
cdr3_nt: TGTGCCAGCAGCCAAGAAGGTCCCCCTGATGGCTACACCTTC
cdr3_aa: CASSQEGPPDGYTF

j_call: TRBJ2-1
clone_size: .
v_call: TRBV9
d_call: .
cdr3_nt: TGTGCCAGCAGCGTAGTGGTCGATAGCTTGCGGAATGAGCAGTTCTTC
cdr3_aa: CASSVVVDSLRNEQFF

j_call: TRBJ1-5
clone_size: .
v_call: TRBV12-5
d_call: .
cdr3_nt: TGTGCTAGTGGTTTGGCCGCGAGTCGGGAGCCCCAGCATTTT
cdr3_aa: CASGLAASREPQHF

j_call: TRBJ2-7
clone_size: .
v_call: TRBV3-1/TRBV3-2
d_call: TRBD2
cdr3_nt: TGTGCCAGCAGCCAAGGGGGACTAGCGGGATCGGGGCAGTACTTC
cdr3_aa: CASSQGGLAGSGQYF

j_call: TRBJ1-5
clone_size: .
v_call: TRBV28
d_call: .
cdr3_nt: TGTGCCAGCAGTTTAACATCCAGGGGAGGGAATCAGCCCCAGCATTTT
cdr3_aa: CASSLTSRGGNQPQHF

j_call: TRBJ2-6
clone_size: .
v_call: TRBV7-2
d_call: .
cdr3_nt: TGTGCCAGCAGCCTCGGGCGGGCCTCTGGGGCCAACGTCCTGACTTTC
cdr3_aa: CASSLGRASGANVLTF

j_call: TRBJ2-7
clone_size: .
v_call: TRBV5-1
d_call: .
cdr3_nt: TGCGCCAGCAGCCCGCAAAAAAGGGGGGACAGATCCTACGAGCAGTACTTC
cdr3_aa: CASSPQKRGDRSYEQYF

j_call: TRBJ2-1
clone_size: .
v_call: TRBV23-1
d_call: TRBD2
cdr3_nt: TGCGCCAGCAGTCAAAGGATGGGGGTAGCGGGGGAGGCTGCGATTGAGCAGTTCTTC
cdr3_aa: CASSQRMGVAGEAAIEQFF

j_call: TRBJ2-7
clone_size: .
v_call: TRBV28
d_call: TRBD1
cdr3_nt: TGTGCCAGCAGCTCTACGACAGGGACAACCTACGAGCAGTACTTC
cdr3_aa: CASSSTTGTTYEQYF

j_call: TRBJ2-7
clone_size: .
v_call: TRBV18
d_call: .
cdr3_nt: TGTGCCAGCTCACCACCACTAGTATACGAGCAGTACTTC
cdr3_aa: CASSPPLVYEQYF

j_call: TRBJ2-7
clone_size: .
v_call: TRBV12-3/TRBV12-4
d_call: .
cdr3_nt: TGTGCCAGCAGTTTACCCCTATACGAGCAGTACTTC
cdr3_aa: CASSLPLYEQYF

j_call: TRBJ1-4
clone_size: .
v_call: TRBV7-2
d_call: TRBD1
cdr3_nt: TGTGCCAGCAGCCCCCCCCGGGACAGGGGAGAAAAACTGTTTTTT
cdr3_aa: CASSPPRDRGEKLFF

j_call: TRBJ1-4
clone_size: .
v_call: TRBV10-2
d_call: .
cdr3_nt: TGCGCCAGCAGTGATAACCAGGCGGGGAATAAGGAAAAACTGTTTTTT
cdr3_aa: CASSDNQAGNKEKLFF

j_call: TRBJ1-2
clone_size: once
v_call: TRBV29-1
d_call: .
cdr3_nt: TGCAGCGTTGCGGGGGGCGAGCGCGTTTATGGCTACACCTTC
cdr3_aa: CSVAGGERVYGYTF

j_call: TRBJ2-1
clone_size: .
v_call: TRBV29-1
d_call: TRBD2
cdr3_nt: TGCAGCGTCCGTGGTTGGACTAGCGGGAGATATTCCTACAATGAGCAGTTCTTC
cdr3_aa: CSVRGWTSGRYSYNEQFF

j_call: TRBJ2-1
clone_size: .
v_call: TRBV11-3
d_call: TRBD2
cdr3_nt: TGTGCCAGCAGCTTATCCGGGAGGTCCGACAATGAGCAGTTCTTC
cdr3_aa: CASSLSGRSDNEQFF

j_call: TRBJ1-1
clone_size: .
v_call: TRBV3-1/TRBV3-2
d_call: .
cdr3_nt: TGTGCCAGCAGCCGGGGACTGGGATACACTGAAGCTTTCTTT
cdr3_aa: CASSRGLGYTEAFF

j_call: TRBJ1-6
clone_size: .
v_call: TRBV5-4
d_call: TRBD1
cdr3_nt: TGTGCCAGCAGCCTACAAACAGGGGGGAATTCACCCCTCCACTTT
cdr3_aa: CASSLQTGGNSPLHF

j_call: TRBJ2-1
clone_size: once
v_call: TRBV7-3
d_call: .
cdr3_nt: TGTGCCAGCAGCTCTCGGTACAATGAGCAGTTCTTC
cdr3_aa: CASSSRYNEQFF

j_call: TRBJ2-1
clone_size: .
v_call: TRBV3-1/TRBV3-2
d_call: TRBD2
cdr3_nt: TGTGCCAGCAGCCACTCCGGGACTAGCGCCGGCAATGAGCAGTTCTTC
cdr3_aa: CASSHSGTSAGNEQFF

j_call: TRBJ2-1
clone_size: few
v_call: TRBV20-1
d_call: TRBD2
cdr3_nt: TGCAGTGCTAGTGGGCTAGCGGGGGGGGATTGGGATGAGCAGTTCTTC
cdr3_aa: CSASGLAGGDWDEQFF

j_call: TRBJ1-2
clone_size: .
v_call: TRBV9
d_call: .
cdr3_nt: TGTGCCAGCAGCGTAGAGGGGGGCTCCTTCTATGGCTACACCTTC
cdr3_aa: CASSVEGGSFYGYTF

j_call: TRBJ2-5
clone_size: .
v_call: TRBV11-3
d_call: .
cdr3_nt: TGTGCCAGCAGTGACAGTGACTCGTACCAAGAGACCCAGTACTTC
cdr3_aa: CASSDSDSYQETQYF

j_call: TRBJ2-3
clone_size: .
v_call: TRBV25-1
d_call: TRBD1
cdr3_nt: TGTGCCAGCAGTCCTCACAGGACAGGTAGCACAGATACGCAGTATTTT
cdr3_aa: CASSPHRTGSTDTQYF

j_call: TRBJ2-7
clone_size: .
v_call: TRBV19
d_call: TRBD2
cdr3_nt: TGTGCCAGCGGAGCGGGGTTAGCGGGAGAAGGGGAGCAGTACTTC
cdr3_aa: CASGAGLAGEGEQYF

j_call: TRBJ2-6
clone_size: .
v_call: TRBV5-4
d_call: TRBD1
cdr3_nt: TGTGCCAGCAGCGGAGGGACAGGCTCCTCTGGGGCCAACGTCCTGACTTTC
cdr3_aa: CASSGGTGSSGANVLTF

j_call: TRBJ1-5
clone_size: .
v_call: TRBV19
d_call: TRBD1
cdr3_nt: TGTGCCAGTAGTATAATCCAGGGGGCTCATCAGCCCCAGCATTTT
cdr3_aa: CASSIIQGAHQPQHF

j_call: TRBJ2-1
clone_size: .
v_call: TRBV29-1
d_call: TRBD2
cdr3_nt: TGCAGCGTGGGGGTCGGGGGGAACTACAATGAGCAGTTCTTC
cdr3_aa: CSVGVGGNYNEQFF

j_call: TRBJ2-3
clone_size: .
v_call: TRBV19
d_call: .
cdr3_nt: TGTGCCAGTAGTATAAGCATCCCCCGCACAGATACGCAGTATTTT
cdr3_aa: CASSISIPRTDTQYF

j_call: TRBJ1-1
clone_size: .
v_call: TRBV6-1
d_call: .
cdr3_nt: TGTGCCAGCGGTGAGGACAGCGAAAGGGCTGAAGCTTTCTTT
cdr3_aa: CASGEDSERAEAFF

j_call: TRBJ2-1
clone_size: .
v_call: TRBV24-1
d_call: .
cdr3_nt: TGTGCCACCAGTGTACGGGACTTCGATGAGCAGTTCTTC
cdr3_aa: CATSVRDFDEQFF

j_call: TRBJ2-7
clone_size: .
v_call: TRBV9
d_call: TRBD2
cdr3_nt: TGTGCCAGCAGCCCACGCGGGGGCGGGACTAGCGGGAGCCACGAGCAGTACTTC
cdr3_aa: CASSPRGGGTSGSHEQYF

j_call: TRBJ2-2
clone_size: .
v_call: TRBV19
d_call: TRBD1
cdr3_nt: TGTGCCAGTACCCCGGGACAGAGTACCGGGGAGCTGTTTTTT
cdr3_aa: CASTPGQSTGELFF

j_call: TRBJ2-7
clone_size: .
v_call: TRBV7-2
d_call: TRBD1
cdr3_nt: TGTGCCAGCAGCTTAGCGTGGCAGGGGGTCAGGATCTACGAGCAGTACTTC
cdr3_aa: CASSLAWQGVRIYEQYF

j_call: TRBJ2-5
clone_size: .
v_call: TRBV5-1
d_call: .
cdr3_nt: TGCGCCAGCAGCTTAGGACAGCCCCAAGAGACCCAGTACTTC
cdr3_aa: CASSLGQPQETQYF

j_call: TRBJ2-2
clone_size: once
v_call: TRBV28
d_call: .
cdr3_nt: TGTGCCAGCAGTTTATCGGTCCTTGGGACCGGGGAGCTGTTTTTT
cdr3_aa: CASSLSVLGTGELFF

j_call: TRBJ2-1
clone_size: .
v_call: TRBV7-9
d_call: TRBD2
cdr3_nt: TGTGCCAGCAGCGGTTGGACTAGCGGGAGGAGCCACAATGAGCAGTTCTTC
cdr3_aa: CASSGWTSGRSHNEQFF

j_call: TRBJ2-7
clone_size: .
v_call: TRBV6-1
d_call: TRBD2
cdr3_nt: TGTGCCAGCAGTGAAGGACTAGCGGGGAGCTACGAGCAGTACTTC
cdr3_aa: CASSEGLAGSYEQYF

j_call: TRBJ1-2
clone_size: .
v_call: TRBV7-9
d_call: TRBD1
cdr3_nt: TGTGCCAGCAGCACACAGGGGAGCGGCTACACCTTC
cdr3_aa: CASSTQGSGYTF

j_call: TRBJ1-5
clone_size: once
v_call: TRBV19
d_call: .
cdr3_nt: TGTGCCAGTAGTACCCGACACCTCAATCAGCCCCAGCATTTT
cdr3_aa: CASSTRHLNQPQHF